This T cell receptor (beta chain) was captured by sequencing in a study of a mutant IDH1 vaccine in newly diagnosed glioma. Sequencing used immunoSEQ multiplex PCR; TCRdb keeps in-frame clones, though not all of them. The sample lists more than 30,000 clones; 75% to 95% were seen once. Notes on this clone: Its antigen is undetermined.

The CDR3 is 15 amino acids. V was cut by 5 bases and J by 1 base, with 14 bases left in between. CDR1 is SNHLY and CDR2 is FYNNEI in the germline V gene. The time point: week 47, end of study. Vaccine doses each comprised 300 ug of mutant IDH1 20-mer peptide, with topical imiquimod. The specimen was PBMCs, collected from a glioma patient whose treatment included an IDH1 peptide vaccine. The receptor's source is a woman aged 40 to 55 with glioma. This sequence joins TRBV2 and TRBJ1-1, with unresolved D. CDR3 nucleotide sequence: TGTGCCAGCAGTATCAGAACCACGCGGAACACTGAAGCTTTCTTT. It translates to CASSIRTTRNTEAFF.